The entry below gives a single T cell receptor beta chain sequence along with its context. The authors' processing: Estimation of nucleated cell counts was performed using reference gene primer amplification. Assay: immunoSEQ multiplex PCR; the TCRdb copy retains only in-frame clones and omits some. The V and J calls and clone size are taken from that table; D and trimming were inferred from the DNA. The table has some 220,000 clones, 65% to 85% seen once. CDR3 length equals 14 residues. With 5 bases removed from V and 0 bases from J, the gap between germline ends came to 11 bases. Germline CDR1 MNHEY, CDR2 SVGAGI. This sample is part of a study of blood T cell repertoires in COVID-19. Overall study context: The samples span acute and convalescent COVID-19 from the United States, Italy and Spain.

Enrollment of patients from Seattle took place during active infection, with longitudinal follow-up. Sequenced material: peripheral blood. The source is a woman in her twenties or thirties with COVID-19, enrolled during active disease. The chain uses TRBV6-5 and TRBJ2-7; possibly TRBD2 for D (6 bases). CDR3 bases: TGTGCCAGCAGTCCCCAGACTAGCTCCTACGAGCAGTACTTC. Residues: CASSPQTSSYEQYF.